The 24 T cell receptor beta chains in this list originate from one sample, sequenced in a study of blood T cell repertoires in COVID-19 (dated by TCRdb to about 2020). The protocol used for the library was the immunoSEQ multiplex PCR assay. TCRdb holds this immuneACCESS table with in-frame rearrangements only. Some clones are missing; in checked studies, unresolved V genes explain under half, and the rest has no known cause. This sample gives some 93,000 clones in total; 86% of them show up just once. In total, the top ten clones hold 10% of the sample. The sample comprised peripheral blood. Receptor source: a man between 45 and 60 years old with acute or convalescent COVID-19.

The CDR3 DNA follows: TGTGCCAGCAGCTTAGTCGGCCGGGGAGGAGATTCACCCCTCCACTTT. It codes for CASSLVGRGGDSPLHF. This chain links TRBV7-9 with TRBJ1-6; D gene ambiguous. The V and J ends lost 1 base and 8 bases respectively, with 15 bases between them. The germline gives CDR1 SEHNR, CDR2 FQNEAQ (reference sequence). The CDR3 totals 16 residues.

This chain uses TRBV2 with TRBJ2-5; TRBD2 aligns across 11 bases. This CDR3 is built from 15 residues. The V gene's germline CDR1 is SNHLY and CDR2 FYNNEI. V lost 6 bases to trimming and J lost 5 bases; unmatched junction nucleotides: 8. This CDR3 is CASRELAGVSETQYF. The CDR3 DNA follows: TGTGCCAGCAGGGAACTAGCGGGAGTGTCTGAGACCCAGTACTTC.

This clone appeared a few times. The chain employs TRBV5-1 and TRBJ1-2; D gene uncertain. Trimming took 0 bases from V and 5 from J, leaving 5 bases between them. Germline CDR1 SGHRS, CDR2 YFSETQ. The CDR3 loop spans 12 amino acids. The CDR3 bases are TGCGCCAGCAGCTTGGACCAGTATGGCTACACCTTC. Its translation: CASSLDQYGYTF. The entire variable domain, with the rest obtained from reference TRBV5-1 and TRBJ1-2, is as follows: KAGVTQTPRYLIKTRGQQVTLSCSPISGHRSVSWYQQTPGQGLQFLFEYFSETQRNKGNFPGRFSGRQFSNSRSEMNVSTLELGDSALYLCASSLDQYGYTFGSGTRLTVV.

V usage is TRBV6-5 and J usage is TRBJ1-2; maybe TRBD1 (5 bases). Germline V lookup: CDR1 MNHEY, CDR2 SVGAGI. Trimming removed 2 bases from V and 8 bases from J, with 21 bases in between. This CDR3 comprises 16 residues. The CDR3 protein is CASSYETTPGREGYTF. CDR3 in DNA: TGTGCCAGCAGTTACGAGACGACTCCAGGCAGGGAAGGCTACACCTTC.

Comments on this clone: Within the sample, other DNA sequences also encode this same CDR3. V usage is TRBV6-5 and J usage is TRBJ1-3, with D tentatively TRBD1 (5 bases). The germline V gene has CDR1 MNHEY and CDR2 SVGAGI. The CDR3 length is 14 residues. V lost 5 bases, J lost 0 bases, and 8 bases lay in between. CDR3 amino acids: CASSQGSSGNTIYF. CDR3 DNA: TGTGCCAGCAGTCAGGGTTCCTCTGGAAACACCATATATTTT.

The rearrangement links TRBV6-1 to TRBJ2-1; 13 bases are shared with TRBD2. Germline CDR1 MNHNS, CDR2 SASEGT. V shed 1 base and J 0 bases; nucleotides not matched to a gene: 6. The CDR3 contains 19 residues. DNA for the CDR3: TGTGCCAGCAGTGAAGAGGGGACTAGCGGGATCAGCTCCTACAATGAGCAGTTCTTC. Its translation is CASSEEGTSGISSYNEQFF.

The J gene is TRBJ1-1, the V gene TRBV7-2; D remains ambiguous. V gave up 1 base and J gave up 5 bases, with 11 bases separating them. Germline loops: CDR1 SGHTA, CDR2 FQGNSA. This CDR3 region has 14 residues. The CDR3 loop is CASSLGRRGTEAFF. CDR3 nucleotide sequence: TGTGCCAGCAGCTTAGGGCGGCGAGGGACTGAAGCTTTCTTT. The whole variable domain, filled in from reference TRBV7-2 and TRBJ1-1, reads GAGVSQSPSNKVTEKGKDVELRCDPISGHTALYWYRQSLGQGLEFLIYFQGNSAPDKSGLPSDRFSAERTGGSVSTLTIQRTQQEDSAVYLCASSLGRRGTEAFFGQGTRLTVV.

The rearrangement uses TRBV7-6 and TRBJ2-1; 7 positions match TRBD2. CDR1 SGHVS and CDR2 FNYEAQ come from the germline V gene. With V trimmed by 5 bases and J by 5 bases, 15 bases remained unmatched. This CDR3 has 17 amino acids. CDR3 nucleotides: TGTGCCAGCAGCCTACACGAGGTAGCGGGCCCTAACAATGAGCAGTTCTTC. Its translation: CASSLHEVAGPNNEQFF.

This clone has just a few counts. The V call is TRBV5-1, the J call TRBJ2-1; 7 nucleotides line up with TRBD2. The V gene end was trimmed by 7 bases and the J gene end by 7 bases; junction bases not matched to a gene: 8. The CDR3 sequence is 13 residues long. The germline V gene has CDR1 SGHRS and CDR2 YFSETQ. The CDR3 loop is CASGQGGRNEQFF. CDR3 bases: TGCGCCAGCGGCCAGGGAGGGAGGAATGAGCAGTTCTTC. The whole variable domain, remainder taken from reference TRBV5-1 and TRBJ2-1, is KAGVTQTPRYLIKTRGQQVTLSCSPISGHRSVSWYQQTPGQGLQFLFEYFSETQRNKGNFPGRFSGRQFSNSRSEMNVSTLELGDSALYLCASGQGGRNEQFFGPGTRLTVL.

This clone was counted a few times. V is TRBV5-1 and J is TRBJ1-5, with D perhaps matching TRBD1 (5 bases). This CDR3 contains 15 residues. V shed 1 base and J shed 3 bases, with 11 bases lying between them. Germline loops: CDR1 SGHRS, CDR2 YFSETQ. CDR3 bases: TGCGCCAGCAGCTTGCATGGGGGGAACAATCAGCCCCAGCATTTT. Amino acid sequence: CASSLHGGNNQPQHF.

The CDR3 DNA reads as TGTGCCAGTAGTATCCTGTCAGGGAATGAGCAGTTCTTC. Residues: CASSILSGNEQFF. The rearrangement uses TRBV19 and TRBJ2-1, with D tentatively TRBD1 (5 bases). Germline CDR1 is LNHDA and CDR2 is SQIVND (reference sequence). V was trimmed by 3 bases and J by 7 bases, leaving 10 bases between them. The CDR3 extends over 13 amino acids.

This clone was counted a few times. The V gene is TRBV19, the J gene TRBJ2-1, with 7 bases that match TRBD2. The CDR3 is made up of 15 amino acids. Germline CDR1 and CDR2: LNHDA and SQIVND (reference sequence). After removal of 5 bases from V and 2 bases from J, the junction contained 6 bases not matched to a gene. The CDR3 here is CASSEGGSAYNEQFF. The CDR3 DNA sequence: TGTGCCAGTAGTGAAGGCGGGAGCGCCTACAATGAGCAGTTCTTC.

V is TRBV4-2 and J is TRBJ2-5, with 7 bases matching TRBD1. The CDR3 spans 16 residues. The trim removed 1 base at V and 4 bases at J, leaving 9 bases unmatched. Germline-derived CDR1 and CDR2 are LGHNA and YNFKEQ. The CDR3 nucleotides are TGTGCCAGCAGCCAAGTCGGTTCAGGGGGTGGAGAGACCCAGTACTTC. This sequence encodes CASSQVGSGGGETQYF.

The J gene is TRBJ1-1, the V gene TRBV30; possibly TRBD1 for D (5 bases). This CDR3 comprises 13 residues. Germline V gene data show CDR1 as GTSNPN and CDR2 as SVGIG (reference sequence). The V gene lost 3 bases and the J gene lost 1 base, with 9 bases spanning the gap. CDR3: CAWRYGQNTEAFF. The CDR3 DNA sequence: TGTGCCTGGAGATATGGACAGAACACTGAAGCTTTCTTT. Full variable domain (outside the CDR3, taken from reference TRBV30 and TRBJ1-1): SQTIHQWPATLVQPVGSPLSLECTVEGTSNPNLYWYRQAAGRGLQLLFYSVGIGQISSEVPQNLSASRPQDRQFILSSKKLLLSDSGFYLCAWRYGQNTEAFFGQGTRLTVV.

The chain employs TRBV6-5 and TRBJ1-1, with 7 bases lining up with TRBD1. Trimming cost V 7 bases and J 6 bases; bases outside gene matches: 8. Looked up from germline, CDR1 is MNHEY and CDR2 is SVGAGI. The CDR3 extends over 13 amino acids. The CDR3 DNA sequence: TGTGCCAGCACCGAGACAGGGAAGGCTGAAGCTTTCTTT. Translated, it gives CASTETGKAEAFF.

The V and J genes are TRBV5-1 and TRBJ2-1; 13 bases line up with TRBD2. V was clipped by 2 bases and J by 0 bases; unmatched bases: 14. Germline CDR1 and CDR2: SGHRS and YFSETQ. The CDR3 length is 21 residues. CDR3 bases: TGCGCCAGCAGCTTTGGGGGTGGGACTAGCGGGGTCCTAGGCTCCTACAATGAGCAGTTCTTC. This translates into CASSFGGGTSGVLGSYNEQFF.

This sequence joins TRBV5-4 and TRBJ2-7; 13 bases agree with TRBD2. Germline trimming cut 2 bases from V and 2 bases from J; bases unmatched to any gene: 7. The CDR3 extends over 17 amino acids. Per germline, CDR1 SGHNT and CDR2 YYREEE (reference sequence). Here the CDR3 reads CASSFGLAGAGTYEQYF. In DNA, the CDR3 is TGTGCCAGCAGCTTCGGACTAGCGGGAGCTGGAACCTACGAGCAGTACTTC.

This chain joins TRBV30 and TRBJ1-1, with TRBD1 as a possible D gene (5 bases). The germline V gene has CDR1 GTSNPN and CDR2 SVGIG (reference sequence). V lost 3 bases, J lost 5 bases, and 16 bases lay in between. The CDR3 is 14 residues long. The chain's CDR3 is CAWRVSWGVTEAFF. The CDR3, as DNA: TGTGCCTGGAGGGTCAGTTGGGGGGTGACTGAAGCTTTCTTT.

The CDR3 spells CASSQRHEQFF. CDR3 DNA sequence: TGTGCCAGCAGCCAGAGGCATGAGCAGTTCTTC. J is TRBJ2-1 and V is TRBV11-2; D gene ambiguous. Trimming removed 5 bases at V and 8 bases at J, with 7 bases between. This CDR3 comprises 11 residues. Per germline, CDR1 SGHAT and CDR2 FQNNGV.

This chain connects TRBV14 to TRBJ1-1; weak D call: TRBD1 (6 bases). Germline V gene sequence: CDR1 SGHDN, CDR2 FVKESK. CDR3 length: 13 residues. V shed 3 bases and J shed 11 bases, with 16 bases lying between them. CDR3 amino acids: CASSQGDTKGAFF. In DNA, the CDR3 is TGTGCCAGCAGCCAGGGGGACACAAAAGGGGCTTTCTTT. The whole variable domain, filled in from reference TRBV14 and TRBJ1-1, reads EAGVTQFPSHSVIEKGQTVTLRCDPISGHDNLYWYRRVMGKEIKFLLHFVKESKQDESGMPNNRFLAERTGGTYSTLKVQPAELEDSGVYFCASSQGDTKGAFFGQGTRLTVV.

The chain uses TRBV7-9 and TRBJ2-7, with no clear D. The CDR3 covers 16 residues. V was shortened by 1 base and J by 0 bases, with 13 bases between the two germline ends. CDR1 and CDR2 from the germline V gene are SEHNR and FQNEAQ (reference sequence). CDR3 region: CASSLVRGRSSYEQYF. CDR3 coding DNA: TGTGCCAGCAGCTTAGTTCGCGGTCGGAGCTCCTACGAGCAGTACTTC. The complete variable domain, with remaining parts taken from reference TRBV7-9 and TRBJ2-7, reads DTGVSQNPRHKITKRGQNVTFRCDPISEHNRLYWYRQTLGQGPEFLTYFQNEAQLEKSRLLSDRFSAERPKGSFSTLEIQRTEQGDSAMYLCASSLVRGRSSYEQYFGPGTRLTVT.

This clone was seen once. The V call is TRBV18, the J call TRBJ1-1; 8 bases map to TRBD1. Germline CDR1 and CDR2: KGHSH and LQKENI. The ends lost 4 bases at V and 4 bases at J; junction bases unmatched: 5. This CDR3 contains 14 residues. CDR3 nucleotides: TGTGCCAGCTCACGACAGGGGTCTGGCACTGAAGCTTTCTTT. This codes for CASSRQGSGTEAFF.

This chain connects TRBV7-2 to TRBJ2-1; no reliable D call. The V and J ends lost 7 bases and 4 bases respectively, with 17 bases between them. The CDR3 is 15 amino acids. The germline gives CDR1 SGHTA, CDR2 FQGNSA. CDR3 loop: CASTPRWLAYNEQFF. CDR3 nucleotides: TGTGCCAGCACCCCCCGTTGGCTGGCTTACAATGAGCAGTTCTTC.

The chain has TRBV6-6 and TRBJ2-5; TRBD2 matches 10 bases. This CDR3 region has 15 residues. V lost 6 bases and J lost 5; bases outside the gene matches: 9. Germline assignment: CDR1 MNHNY and CDR2 SVGAGI (reference sequence). The CDR3, as DNA: TGTGCCAGCAGAACTAGCGGGAAGGGCGGGGAGACCCAGTACTTC. It specifies CASRTSGKGGETQYF.